The clone carrying this T cell receptor (beta chain) showed up many times. The sample is drawn from a study of patients and donors after allogeneic stem cell transplantation. TCRdb passed the RT-PCR reads through MiXCR, listing each CDR3 protein once. This sample has around 8,200 distinct CDR3 sequences; around a tenth occur once, and the top ten carry roughly 51%. This clonotype was obtained from a human donor who was either an allogeneic HSCT recipient or a stem cell or donor lymphocyte infusion donor (not recorded which). It is not recorded whose cells these are; they may come from a transplant donor. Sequencing was performed on blood, either unsorted or a sorted T cell fraction (not recorded which).

CDR3 bases: TGTGCCAGCAGTGATCCAGGGGTCTATGGCTACACCTTC. It yields the protein CASSDPGVYGYTF. This rearrangement joins TRBV6-1 to TRBJ1-2, with a possible D match to TRBD1 (6 bases). The germline V gene has CDR1 MNHNS and CDR2 SASEGT. The CDR3 is made up of 13 amino acids. The V end was cut by 3 bases, the J end by 4 bases, with 9 bases between.